These 32 T cell receptor beta chains were sequenced from one sample in a study of beta chain features in type 1 diabetes. Notes on the study in general: Moderate but significant shortening of TCRB CDR3s was recorded in all four CD4+ subsets from Type 1 diabetes patients.

No cognate antigen is known for these TCRs. The entirety of the isolated RNA underwent reverse transcription, so expressed TCRB transcripts were sequenced. Assay used: immunoSEQ multiplex PCR; TCRdb lists only in-frame clones, some missing. The sample lists 310,000 or so clones, around 9.3% occurring once. Sequencing was done on a sample of central memory CD4+ T cells from blood. These TCRs come from a man aged 25-45 years with type 1 diabetes.

This clone showed up just a few times. V is TRBV28 and J is TRBJ2-1, with TRBD1 matching 10 bases. V was pared by 9 bases and J by 9 bases, with 11 bases of the junction left unmatched. Per the germline V gene, CDR1 is MDHEN and CDR2 is SYDVKM. The CDR3 loop spans 14 amino acids. In DNA, the CDR3 is TGTGCCAGTTTCCCGGGACAGGGGATTGGTGAGCAGTTCTTC. Translated: CASFPGQGIGEQFF.

The chain recombines TRBV7-2 with TRBJ1-2; 7 nucleotides agree with TRBD1. Germline CDR1 reads SGHTA; CDR2 reads FQGNSA. V shed 1 base and J 4 bases; nucleotides not matched to a gene: 9. The CDR3 loop spans 16 amino acids. CDR3 in amino acids: CASSLDTRQGIYGYTF. The CDR3 nucleotides are TGTGCCAGCAGCTTAGACACCAGACAGGGTATCTATGGCTACACCTTC.

This clone was counted between two and nine times. The gene calls are TRBV7-9 and TRBJ2-7; maybe TRBD1 (5 bases). Germline CDR1 and CDR2: SEHNR and FQNEAQ (reference sequence). The CDR3 loop spans 14 amino acids. Trimming left V 4 bases short and J 1 base short, with 11 bases between. CDR3 in amino acids: CASSSQGVSYEQYF. CDR3 DNA sequence: TGTGCCAGCAGCTCCCAAGGGGTTTCCTACGAGCAGTACTTC.

This clone was seen at least ten times. The chain couples TRBV19 to TRBJ1-5; D not certain. CDR1 is LNHDA and CDR2 is SQIVND in the germline V gene (reference sequence). The CDR3 is 15 residues long. V lost 3 bases, J lost 8 bases, and 17 bases lay in between. CDR3 in DNA: TGTGCCAGTAGTATTGTATTGGTGGGTTTAAAGCCCCAGCATTTT. Protein product: CASSIVLVGLKPQHF.

This clone was detected only a few times. This chain joins TRBV27 and TRBJ2-1, with 10 bases aligning to TRBD2. J lost 3 bases, V lost 5 bases, and 1 base had no gene match. This CDR3 contains 14 residues. Germline assignment: CDR1 MNHEY and CDR2 SMNVEV (reference sequence). The CDR3 region is CASSGLADYNEQFF. CDR3 nucleotide sequence: TGTGCCAGCAGTGGACTAGCGGACTACAATGAGCAGTTCTTC.

This clone was recorded many times. The chain recombines TRBV10-3 with TRBJ1-1; 9 nucleotides line up with TRBD1. Trimming took 6 bases from V and 3 from J; bases not matched to a gene: 8. This CDR3 is built from 15 residues. CDR1 and CDR2 (germline): ENHRY, SYGVKD. CDR3 residues: CAISQTGGGDTEAFF. The CDR3 DNA follows: TGTGCCATCAGCCAAACAGGGGGCGGGGACACTGAAGCTTTCTTT.

This chain uses TRBV13 with TRBJ2-7, with 8 bases that match TRBD2. Germline V CDR1 and CDR2: PRHDT, FYEKMQ (reference sequence). After removal of 5 bases from V and 4 bases from J, the junction contained 10 bases not matched to a gene. The CDR3 consists of 15 residues. The CDR3: CASSPLQAGEYEQYF. The CDR3 DNA sequence: TGTGCCAGCAGCCCACTACAAGCGGGGGAGTACGAGCAGTACTTC.

There are many counts of this clone. The chain is built from TRBV10-3 and TRBJ2-5, with a tentative D call TRBD2 (5 bases). This CDR3 contains 14 residues. Trimming cost V 2 bases and J 3 bases, with 10 bases left between them. From germline, CDR1 is ENHRY and CDR2 SYGVKD. CDR3 DNA: TGTGCCATCAGTGAGGACACCGGGGAAGAGACCCAGTACTTC. This codes for CAISEDTGEETQYF.

This chain uses TRBV30 with TRBJ2-5, with D perhaps given as TRBD1 or TRBD2 (6 bases each). Germline-derived CDR1 and CDR2 are GTSNPN and SVGIG (reference sequence). V shed 4 bases and J shed 1 base, with 13 bases lying between them. CDR3 length equals 14 residues. The CDR3 nucleotides read TGTGCCTGGAACCCCGGGGGCAGCCAAGAGACCCAGTACTTC. Translated, it gives CAWNPGGSQETQYF.

The J gene is TRBJ2-7, the V gene TRBV14; 8 nucleotides align to TRBD2. The V gene's germline CDR1 is SGHDN and CDR2 FVKESK. The junction had 2 bases not matched to a gene; V was cut back by 1 base and J by 0 bases. The CDR3 totals 15 residues. CDR3 nucleotides: TGTGCCAGCAGCCAAGTAGCGGGGCCCTCCTACGAGCAGTACTTC. This translates into CASSQVAGPSYEQYF. Using reference TRBV14 and TRBJ2-7 for the parts outside the CDR3, the full variable domain is EAGVTQFPSHSVIEKGQTVTLRCDPISGHDNLYWYRRVMGKEIKFLLHFVKESKQDESGMPNNRFLAERTGGTYSTLKVQPAELEDSGVYFCASSQVAGPSYEQYFGPGTRLTVT.

This clone was observed a handful of times. This chain joins TRBV7-2 and TRBJ2-5, with a possible D match to TRBD1 (5 bases). Trimming took 5 bases from V and 5 from J, leaving 18 bases between them. The V gene's germline CDR1 is SGHTA and CDR2 FQGNSA. The CDR3 is 15 residues long. In DNA form, the CDR3 reads TGTGCCAGCAGCCCGCAGGGTCCGGGTGGTGAGACCCAGTACTTC. Its protein is CASSPQGPGGETQYF. Looking up the rest from reference TRBV7-2 and TRBJ2-5 gives the full variable domain: GAGVSQSPSNKVTEKGKDVELRCDPISGHTALYWYRQSLGQGLEFLIYFQGNSAPDKSGLPSDRFSAERTGGSVSTLTIQRTQQEDSAVYLCASSPQGPGGETQYFGPGTRLLVL.

This clone was counted a few times. The V gene is TRBV9, the J gene TRBJ2-7, with D perhaps TRBD1 or TRBD2 (6 bases each). This CDR3 contains 15 residues. Germline lookup yields CDR1 SGDLS and CDR2 YYNGEE. The V gene lost 0 bases and the J gene lost 4 bases, with 14 bases spanning the gap. The CDR3 DNA sequence: TGTGCCAGCAGCGTAGCTGAGGGGGGAAGGTACGAGCAGTACTTC. It codes for CASSVAEGGRYEQYF.

This chain connects TRBV2 to TRBJ1-2, with D hard to call. V was clipped by 1 base and J by 4 bases, with 7 bases between them. The CDR3 contains 13 residues. Germline values: CDR1 SNHLY, CDR2 FYNNEI. As DNA, the CDR3 is TGTGCCAGCAGTGAAGGACGTCGCTATGGCTACACCTTC. Amino acid sequence: CASSEGRRYGYTF.

This clone was seen a few times. V usage is TRBV5-4 and J usage is TRBJ2-5; TRBD2 aligns across 7 bases. Germline V gene sequence: CDR1 SGHNT, CDR2 YYREEE (reference sequence). The trim removed 0 bases at V and 1 base at J, leaving 3 bases unmatched. The CDR3 runs 15 residues. This CDR3 is CASSLGAGTQETQYF. The DNA for the CDR3 is TGTGCCAGCAGCTTGGGAGCGGGGACCCAAGAGACCCAGTACTTC.

In this sample, this clone turned up a few times. This rearrangement joins TRBV2 to TRBJ2-1, with unresolved D. The length of the CDR3 is 12 residues. The V end lost 2 bases, the J end lost 6 bases, and 5 bases lay between the germline ends. CDR1 is SNHLY and CDR2 is FYNNEI in the germline V gene. CDR3 DNA sequence: TGTGCCAGCAGTGAAAGCCGCAATGAGCAGTTCTTC. Translation: CASSESRNEQFF.

This clone showed up just a few times. The CDR3 bases are TGTGCCAGTAGTGGCCGGGGGGAGACCCAGTACTTC. Translated: CASSGRGETQYF. The chain recombines TRBV19 with TRBJ2-5; a weak D match, TRBD2 (6 bases). CDR3 length equals 12 residues. Germline CDR1 LNHDA, CDR2 SQIVND (reference sequence). V was trimmed by 5 bases and J by 5 bases, leaving 9 bases between them.

This clone was seen a handful of times. The CDR3 reads CASSYSLLAYGYTF. CDR3 sequence (DNA): TGTGCCAGCAGTTACTCGTTATTGGCGTATGGCTACACCTTC. The chain recombines TRBV6-5 with TRBJ1-2; D is ambiguous. Trimming took off 0 bases at V and 5 bases at J, with 10 bases between the two ends. This CDR3 region has 14 residues. Germline CDR1 MNHEY, CDR2 SVGAGI.

The chain carries TRBV5-1 and TRBJ2-1, with TRBD2 matching 7 bases. Looked up from germline, CDR1 is SGHRS and CDR2 is YFSETQ. V lost 0 bases, J lost 10 bases, and 1 base stayed unmatched. CDR3 length: 12 residues. CDR3 protein: CASSLVGREQFF. The CDR3 nucleotides are TGCGCCAGCAGCTTGGTCGGGAGGGAGCAGTTCTTC.

This clone was observed a few times. The J gene is TRBJ1-4, the V gene TRBV18, with a possible D match to TRBD1 (5 bases). The germline CDR1 and CDR2 sequences are KGHSH and LQKENI. V lost 4 bases to trimming and J lost 2 bases, with 5 bases between them. CDR3 length: 13 residues. In DNA, the CDR3 is TGTGCCAGCTCACGGGACACTAATGAAAAACTGTTTTTT. This gives the protein CASSRDTNEKLFF.

The table lists this clone with a few counts. The chain joins TRBV7-7 to TRBJ2-2, with no clear D. There are 13 residues in the CDR3. The germline V and J ends were trimmed by 7 bases and 0 bases, with 6 bases remaining between them. Looked up from germline, CDR1 is SSHAT and CDR2 is FNYEAQ (reference sequence). The CDR3 here is CASKTSNTGELFF. The CDR3 DNA is TGTGCCAGCAAAACTTCGAACACCGGGGAGCTGTTTTTT.

In its sample, this clone was seen a few times. This rearrangement joins TRBV5-6 to TRBJ1-4; 10 bases align to TRBD1. Germline V gene sequence: CDR1 SGHDT, CDR2 YYEEEE. This CDR3 spans 13 amino acids. Unmatched junction bases numbered 3, after V lost 6 bases and J lost 7 bases. The CDR3: CASTRDRGEKLFF. The CDR3, as DNA: TGTGCCAGCACTCGGGACAGGGGTGAAAAACTGTTTTTT.

The rearrangement joins TRBV5-1 to TRBJ2-5; 8 nucleotides match TRBD2. The V gene's germline CDR1 is SGHRS and CDR2 YFSETQ. The CDR3 covers 14 residues. J gave up 1 base and V 6 bases, and 5 bases lay outside the gene matches. CDR3 bases: TGCGCCAGCACATCGGGGGGGCCCCAAGAGACCCAGTACTTC. It translates to CASTSGGPQETQYF.

V usage is TRBV11-2 and J usage is TRBJ1-2; D gene unclear. The germline CDR1 and CDR2 sequences are SGHAT and FQNNGV. With 5 bases removed from V and 1 base from J, the gap between germline ends came to 11 bases. The CDR3 has 14 residues. This CDR3 is CASSPSEGNYGYTF. CDR3 sequence (DNA): TGTGCCAGCAGCCCATCGGAGGGTAACTATGGCTACACCTTC.

Details on this clone: The same CDR3 arises from other DNA sequences in this sample as well. The J gene is TRBJ2-7, the V gene TRBV7-9; no definite D call. V lost 1 base, J lost 6 bases, and 7 bases lay in between. In germline, CDR1 is SEHNR, CDR2 FQNEAQ (reference sequence). The CDR3 is 12 amino acids. The CDR3 is CASSLGSGEQYF. CDR3 DNA: TGTGCCAGCAGCTTAGGAAGTGGCGAGCAGTACTTC. The variable domain in full, completed from reference TRBV7-9 and TRBJ2-7, reads DTGVSQNPRHKITKRGQNVTFRCDPISEHNRLYWYRQTLGQGPEFLTYFQNEAQLEKSRLLSDRFSAERPKGSFSTLEIQRTEQGDSAMYLCASSLGSGEQYFGPGTRLTVT.

There are a few counts of this clone. The V gene is TRBV7-2, the J gene TRBJ1-1; the D is unclear. The ends were cut back, 6 bases at V and 0 bases at J, with 8 bases in the middle. The germline CDR1 and CDR2 sequences are SGHTA and FQGNSA. The CDR3 is 13 amino acids. The CDR3 DNA reads TGTGCCAGCAGTCTTTTCGTGAACACTGAAGCTTTCTTT. Translated: CASSLFVNTEAFF. Supplemented by reference TRBV7-2 and TRBJ1-1, the full variable domain reads GAGVSQSPSNKVTEKGKDVELRCDPISGHTALYWYRQSLGQGLEFLIYFQGNSAPDKSGLPSDRFSAERTGGSVSTLTIQRTQQEDSAVYLCASSLFVNTEAFFGQGTRLTVV.

The table lists this clone with a few counts. This chain uses TRBV11-2 with TRBJ2-5, with 12 nucleotides matching TRBD1. The germline V gene has CDR1 SGHAT and CDR2 FQNNGV. V gave up 3 bases and J gave up 5 bases; unmatched junction bases: 4. This CDR3 contains 15 residues. DNA for the CDR3: TGTGCCAGCAGCTTCGGGACAGGGGGCAAGGAGACCCAGTACTTC. Its protein product is CASSFGTGGKETQYF.

This clone has only a few counts. This chain connects TRBV19 to TRBJ1-2, with 7 bases matching TRBD1. Germline V gene sequence: CDR1 LNHDA, CDR2 SQIVND (reference sequence). The J segment lost 10 bases and the V segment lost 7 bases, leaving 12 bases of the junction unmatched. The CDR3 spans 13 residues. Written as DNA, the CDR3 is TGTGCCAGTACCCGAGACAGGGCGACGGACTACACCTTC. Its protein product is CASTRDRATDYTF.

Points on this clone: Other nucleotide sequences in the sample specify the same CDR3. In DNA, the CDR3 is TGCGCCAGCAGCCAGGAGAGGGGTAATTCACCCCTCCACTTT. Amino acid sequence: CASSQERGNSPLHF. The rearrangement links TRBV4-3 to TRBJ1-6, with TRBD1 as a possible D gene (5 bases). Looked up from germline, CDR1 is LGHNA and CDR2 is YSLEER. Trimming cost V 3 bases and J 6 bases, with 9 bases left between them. The CDR3 sequence is 14 residues long.

This clone was observed at least ten times. The chain is built from TRBV7-2 and TRBJ2-5; TRBD2 matches 12 bases. The trim removed 1 base at V and 4 bases at J, leaving 1 base unmatched. The germline V gene encodes CDR1 SGHTA and CDR2 FQGNSA. The CDR3 length is 15 residues. CDR3 in amino acids: CASSLGLAGVETQYF. CDR3 in DNA: TGTGCCAGCAGCTTAGGACTAGCGGGGGTAGAGACCCAGTACTTC.

The gene calls are TRBV28 and TRBJ1-2; D is ambiguous. The V gene's germline CDR1 is MDHEN and CDR2 SYDVKM. The CDR3 runs to 14 residues. The germline V and J ends were trimmed by 4 bases and 0 bases, with 9 bases remaining between them. CDR3 sequence reads: CASSSGLANYGYTF. CDR3 nucleotide sequence: TGTGCCAGCAGTTCAGGATTAGCTAACTATGGCTACACCTTC.

Worth noting for this clone: Other DNA sequences within the sample encode an identical CDR3. The V call is TRBV27, the J call TRBJ1-6; tentative D call: TRBD1 (5 bases). Per germline, CDR1 MNHEY and CDR2 SMNVEV (reference sequence). V was pared by 3 bases and J by 7 bases, with 10 bases between. CDR3 length: 14 amino acids. The CDR3 nucleotides read TGTGCCAGCAGTTTCGGCCAGGGAAATTCACCCCTCCACTTT. Translating it yields CASSFGQGNSPLHF.

V and J are TRBV4-3 and TRBJ2-3; 8 bases are shared with TRBD2. Trimming at V came to 5 bases and at J to 6 bases, leaving 13 bases not matched to a gene. The germline CDR1 and CDR2 sequences are LGHNA and YSLEER. CDR3 length equals 16 residues. Written as DNA, the CDR3 is TGCGCCAGCAGCTTCGGATCGAGCGGGGGCCCGGATACGCAGTATTTT. As protein: CASSFGSSGGPDTQYF.